Sequencing of this TCR beta chain was carried out in a study of T cells expressing NK-cell markers. For the study at large: Source material for TCR beta repertoires consisted of sorted CD3+CD56+NKG2C+, CD3+CD56+NKG2C- and CD3+CD56-NKG2C+ T cells. Whole-study findings and limits: In a handful of donors, dominant clonotypes made up about 25-65% of CD3+CD56-NKG2C+ cells. CD8+ T cells in 5 to 7 donors included dominant NKG2C+ clonotypes at roughly 1.0-7.0%.

Each CDR3 protein gets one entry in TCRdb, which reprocessed the 5' RACE reads and gives no DNA. The specimen's table records some 110,000 distinct CDR3 sequences. As for this clonotype: Its antigen is still unknown.

The CDR3 runs 13 residues. Germline values: CDR1 SQVTM, CDR2 ANQGSEA. The TCR sequence derives from a woman aged 18-70 years in good health. The sequenced sample was blood T cells: a sorted CD56 or NKG2C T cell subset, CD4+ or CD8+ T cells, or bulk PBMC T cells (not recorded which). This chain joins TRBV29-1 and TRBJ2-5; TCRdb lists TRBD1, though no DNA is available to test this call. Here the CDR3 reads CTTYGGGAETQYF.